The T cell receptor beta chain described here comes from a study of T cells in Graves' hyperthyroidism and ophthalmopathy. Study in general: Blood was drawn when the patient was first diagnosed and still untreated.

TCR beta CDR3 regions were amplified from RNA. The TCR CDR3 first-round RT-PCR relied on the HTBI primer set. One entry per CDR3 protein, called by TCRdb with MiXCR from the multiplex PCR reads. The repertoire has about 550,000 distinct CDR3 sequences, around 20% of them found once; the top ten carry around 27%. Hyperthyroidism in the patients, aged 18 to 65, was newly diagnosed and under 2 months in duration. The PBMCs were taken from over 9.5 ml of fresh peripheral blood. This clonotype was found once. Its antigen is currently unknown. This CDR3 comprises 14 residues. CDR1 MNHNS and CDR2 SASEGT come from the germline V gene. The V gene lost 1 base and the J gene lost 5 bases, with 8 bases spanning the gap. Study-level results: Blood also held most thyroid clonotypes expanded beyond 0.001.

The sample comprised blood. This sequence originates from a man aged 18-30 years with Graves' hyperthyroidism. The chain carries TRBV6-1 and TRBJ2-2; no definite D call. This CDR3 is CASSEVRWTGELFF. The CDR3 region has the DNA TGTGCCAGCAGTGAAGTCCGGTGGACCGGGGAGCTGTTTTTT.